Detailed here is one TCR beta chain. The antigen is not known. V dropped 6 bases and J dropped 1 base, with 12 bases sitting between them. This CDR3 comprises 15 residues. Germline V lookup: CDR1 MNHEY, CDR2 SMNVEV (reference sequence). This entry belongs to a study of OX40 agonist ivuxolimab in advanced cancers. Study results and caveats: Mean expanded clone counts were higher in CD8+ than CD4+ T cells. At doses 0.1 to 3.0 mg/kg, CD4+ and CD8+ clones expanded. Patients who responded partially at 0.1-3.0 mg/kg showed clonal expansion ranking among the lowest.

Assay: immunoSEQ multiplex PCR; the TCRdb copy retains only in-frame clones and omits some. The sample consists of about 95,000 clones, approximately 92% of them appearing once. The sequenced sample was CD4+ or CD8+ T cells sorted from blood, obtained in a trial of the OX40 agonist ivuxolimab. This clonotype originated in an adult with an advanced solid tumor such as melanoma, head and neck, liver or kidney cancer. V is TRBV27 and J is TRBJ2-2; tentative D call: TRBD1 (6 bases). The CDR3 loop is CASRFVGQNTGELFF. Here the CDR3 DNA reads TGTGCCAGCAGGTTTGTGGGACAGAACACCGGGGAGCTGTTTTTT.